Below are 9 T cell receptor beta chains sequenced from a single sample in a study of cytomegalovirus exposure and HLA in healthy donors. 13 Jbeta primers and 60 Vbeta primers were used for the PCR. Clones were sequenced by immunoSEQ multiplex PCR, and TCRdb holds only the in-frame ones, with some missing. The sample holds approximately 76,000 clones, 60% to 75% seen once. The sample consisted of PBMCs. These TCRs come from a woman aged 40 to 55 in good health and CMV-seropositive.

This chain's CDR3 is CASSLGAGGSREQFF. The CDR3 DNA follows: TGTGCCAGCAGCTTAGGAGCGGGGGGGAGTCGGGAGCAGTTCTTC. The chain employs TRBV7-6 and TRBJ2-1; 10 bases map to TRBD2. The CDR3 runs 15 residues. Looked up from germline, CDR1 is SGHVS and CDR2 is FNYEAQ. Trimming took 1 base from V and 10 from J; bases not matched to a gene: 7.

This chain links TRBV9 with TRBJ2-3; 8 positions match TRBD2. V shed 3 bases and J 5 bases; nucleotides not matched to a gene: 5. Germline lookup yields CDR1 SGDLS and CDR2 YYNGEE. The CDR3 is made up of 14 amino acids. The CDR3 DNA is TGTGCCAGCAGCGCCCCCCGGGGGGGAGATACGCAGTATTTT. Translated, it gives CASSAPRGGDTQYF.

This chain joins TRBV12-5 and TRBJ2-5, with 12 bases identical to TRBD1. In germline, CDR1 is LGHNT, CDR2 FRNRAP. The CDR3 has 15 residues. Trimming took 6 bases from V and 4 from J; bases not matched to a gene: 6. This CDR3 is CASGGGQGAPETQYF. CDR3 nucleotide sequence: TGTGCTAGTGGCGGGGGACAGGGGGCCCCAGAGACCCAGTACTTC. The whole variable domain, filled in from reference TRBV12-5 and TRBJ2-5, reads DARVTQTPRHKVTEMGQEVTMRCQPILGHNTVFWYRQTMMQGLELLAYFRNRAPLDDSGMPKDRFSAEMPDATLATLKIQPSEPRDSAVYFCASGGGQGAPETQYFGPGTRLLVL.

This clone was detected only a few times. This rearrangement joins TRBV11-2 to TRBJ1-2, with TRBD1 identical over 9 bases. Trimming removed 4 bases from V and 5 bases from J; junction bases left unmatched: 11. Germline CDR1 reads SGHAT; CDR2 reads FQNNGV. CDR3 size: 16 residues. CDR3 region: CASSSHGTGKRYGYTF. DNA for the CDR3: TGTGCCAGCAGCTCCCATGGGACAGGGAAGAGATATGGCTACACCTTC.

This rearrangement joins TRBV27 to TRBJ2-7; D is unresolved. Trimming stripped 3 bases from V and 0 bases from J, with 6 bases between. Germline CDR1 and CDR2: MNHEY and SMNVEV (reference sequence). The CDR3 sequence is 13 residues long. For the CDR3, the DNA is TGTGCCAGCAGTTTGTATAGCTCCTACGAGCAGTACTTC. Translation: CASSLYSSYEQYF.

This chain uses TRBV2 with TRBJ2-7; 9 positions agree with TRBD1. Germline CDR1 SNHLY, CDR2 FYNNEI. The length of the CDR3 is 12 residues. V lost 6 bases and J lost 5; bases outside the gene matches: 2. The CDR3: CASRTGGDEQYF. The DNA for the CDR3 is TGTGCCAGCAGGACAGGGGGGGACGAGCAGTACTTC. The entire variable domain, with the rest obtained from reference TRBV2 and TRBJ2-7, is as follows: EPEVTQTPSHQVTQMGQEVILRCVPISNHLYFYWYRQILGQKVEFLVSFYNNEISEKSEIFDDQFSVERPDGSNFTLKIRSTKLEDSAMYFCASRTGGDEQYFGPGTRLTVT.

The rearrangement uses TRBV30 and TRBJ2-1; TRBD2 is a possible D gene (5 bases). V lost 3 bases and J 8 bases, leaving 20 bases between the germline ends. This CDR3 spans 15 amino acids. The V gene's germline CDR1 is GTSNPN and CDR2 SVGIG (reference sequence). This CDR3 reads CAWSVLHGVEDEQFF. As DNA, the CDR3 is TGTGCCTGGAGCGTGTTACACGGGGTTGAGGATGAGCAGTTCTTC.

The rearrangement joins TRBV5-8 to TRBJ1-4; D not resolved. The V end lost 0 bases, the J end lost 0 bases, and 21 bases lay between the germline ends. This CDR3 spans 20 amino acids. CDR1 and CDR2 (germline): SGHTS, YDEGEE. The CDR3 loop is CASSLGGVNPLLSTNEKLFF. CDR3 nucleotide sequence: TGTGCCAGCAGCTTGGGGGGAGTCAACCCCCTTTTATCAACTAATGAAAAACTGTTTTTT.

V and J are TRBV10-3 and TRBJ2-7, with 13 bases fitting TRBD2. This CDR3 comprises 15 residues. Germline lookup yields CDR1 ENHRY and CDR2 SYGVKD. Trimming cost V 6 bases and J 3 bases; bases outside gene matches: 5. For the CDR3, the DNA is TGTGCCATCAGCGGAGGACTAGCGGGAGACTACGAGCAGTACTTC. This translates into CAISGGLAGDYEQYF.